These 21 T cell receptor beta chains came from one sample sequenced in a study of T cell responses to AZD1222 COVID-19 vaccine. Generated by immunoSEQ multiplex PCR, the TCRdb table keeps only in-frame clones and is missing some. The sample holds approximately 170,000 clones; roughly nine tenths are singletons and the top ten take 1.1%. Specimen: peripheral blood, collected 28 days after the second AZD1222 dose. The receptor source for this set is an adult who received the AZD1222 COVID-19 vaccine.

The CDR3 coding sequence is TGTGCCAGCAGCTCCGGACAGGGCACAACTAATGAAAAACTGTTTTTT. Residues: CASSSGQGTTNEKLFF. The chain employs TRBV7-9 and TRBJ1-4, with 8 positions matching TRBD1. This CDR3 has 16 amino acids. J was trimmed by 0 bases and V by 4 bases; bases with no gene match: 4. Germline CDR1 SEHNR, CDR2 FQNEAQ (reference sequence). The full variable domain, its missing parts supplied by reference TRBV7-9 and TRBJ1-4, is DTGVSQNPRHKITKRGQNVTFRCDPISEHNRLYWYRQTLGQGPEFLTYFQNEAQLEKSRLLSDRFSAERPKGSFSTLEIQRTEQGDSAMYLCASSSGQGTTNEKLFFGSGTQLSVL.

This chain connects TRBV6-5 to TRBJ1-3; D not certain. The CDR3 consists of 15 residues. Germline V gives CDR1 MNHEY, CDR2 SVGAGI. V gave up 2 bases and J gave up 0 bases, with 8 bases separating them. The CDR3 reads CASSYTGRSGNTIYF. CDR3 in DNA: TGTGCCAGCAGTTACACGGGTCGCTCTGGAAACACCATATATTTT.

The chain's CDR3 is CASSFPTTGTYEQYF. The CDR3 DNA reads as TGTGCCAGCAGTTTCCCTACCACAGGGACCTACGAGCAGTACTTC. The chain is built from TRBV27 and TRBJ2-7; a possible D gene is TRBD1 (6 bases). Germline CDR1 MNHEY, CDR2 SMNVEV (reference sequence). There are 15 residues in the CDR3. V shed 3 bases and J shed 2 bases, with 14 bases lying between them.

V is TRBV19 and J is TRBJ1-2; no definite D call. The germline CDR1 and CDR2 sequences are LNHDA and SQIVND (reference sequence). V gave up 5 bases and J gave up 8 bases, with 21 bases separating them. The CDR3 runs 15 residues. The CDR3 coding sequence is TGTGCCAGTAGTTACCCGAGTTACGTGCCACGGGGCTACACCTTC. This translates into CASSYPSYVPRGYTF.

CDR3 nucleotide sequence: TGTGCCAGCAGTGACACAGGGCTGGAGACTGAAGCTTTCTTT. Translating gives CASSDTGLETEAFF. This chain connects TRBV2 to TRBJ1-1; tentatively, D is TRBD1 (6 bases). Looked up from germline, CDR1 is SNHLY and CDR2 is FYNNEI. The CDR3 is 14 residues long. The germline V and J ends were trimmed by 3 bases and 5 bases, with 13 bases remaining between them.

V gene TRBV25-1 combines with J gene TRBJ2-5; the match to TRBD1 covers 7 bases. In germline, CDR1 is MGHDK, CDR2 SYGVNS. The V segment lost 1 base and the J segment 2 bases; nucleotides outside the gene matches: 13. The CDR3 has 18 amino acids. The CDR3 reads CASSELGPRDRTQETQYF. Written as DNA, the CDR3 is TGTGCCAGCAGTGAATTAGGTCCCCGGGACAGAACGCAAGAGACCCAGTACTTC.

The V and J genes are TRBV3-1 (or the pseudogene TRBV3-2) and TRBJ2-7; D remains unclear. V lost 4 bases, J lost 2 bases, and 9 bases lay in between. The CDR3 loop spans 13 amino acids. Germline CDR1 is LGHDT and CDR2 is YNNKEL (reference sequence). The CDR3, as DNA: TGTGCCAGCAGCCTAAAACAGACCTACGAGCAGTACTTC. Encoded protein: CASSLKQTYEQYF.

Here the CDR3 DNA reads TGCGCCAGCAGCCACATAGACAGGGGTACTGAAGCTTTCTTT. Translation: CASSHIDRGTEAFF. The chain employs TRBV4-1 and TRBJ1-1, with 8 bases aligning to TRBD1. There are 14 residues in the CDR3. Germline CDR1 and CDR2: MGHRA and YSYEKL. The V segment lost 3 bases and the J segment 5 bases; nucleotides outside the gene matches: 5.

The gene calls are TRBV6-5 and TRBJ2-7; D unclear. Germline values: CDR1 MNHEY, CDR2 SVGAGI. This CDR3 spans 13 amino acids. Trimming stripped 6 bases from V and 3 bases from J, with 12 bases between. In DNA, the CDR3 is TGTGCCAGCAGACCGACTGGCATCTACGAGCAGTACTTC. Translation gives CASRPTGIYEQYF.

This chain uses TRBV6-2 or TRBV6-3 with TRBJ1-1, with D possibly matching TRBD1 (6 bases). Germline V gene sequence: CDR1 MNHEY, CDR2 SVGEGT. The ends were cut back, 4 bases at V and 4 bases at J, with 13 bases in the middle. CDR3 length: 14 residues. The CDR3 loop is CASSLGGEGTEAFF. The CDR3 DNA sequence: TGTGCCAGCAGTTTGGGGGGCGAGGGCACTGAAGCTTTCTTT.

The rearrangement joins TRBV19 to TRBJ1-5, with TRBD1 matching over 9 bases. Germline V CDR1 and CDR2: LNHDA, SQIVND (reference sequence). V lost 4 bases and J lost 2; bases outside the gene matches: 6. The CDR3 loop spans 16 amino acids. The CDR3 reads CASSKNRGQGNQPQHF. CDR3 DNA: TGTGCCAGTAGTAAGAACAGGGGGCAGGGCAATCAGCCCCAGCATTTT.

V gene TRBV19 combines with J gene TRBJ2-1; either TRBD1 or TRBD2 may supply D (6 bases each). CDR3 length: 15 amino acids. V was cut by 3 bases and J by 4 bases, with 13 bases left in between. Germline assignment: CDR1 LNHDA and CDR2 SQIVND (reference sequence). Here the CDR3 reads CASSIWGAGYNEQFF. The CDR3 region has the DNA TGTGCCAGTAGTATCTGGGGGGCTGGTTACAATGAGCAGTTCTTC.

The CDR3 protein is CASSPGQGSTGNTIYF. CDR3 bases: TGTGCCAGCAGCCCCGGACAGGGAAGTACTGGAAACACCATATATTTT. The chain employs TRBV5-4 and TRBJ1-3; 8 bases are a match to TRBD1. Germline CDR1 reads SGHNT; CDR2 reads YYREEE (reference sequence). V lost 4 bases and J lost 2; bases outside the gene matches: 8. This CDR3 contains 16 residues.

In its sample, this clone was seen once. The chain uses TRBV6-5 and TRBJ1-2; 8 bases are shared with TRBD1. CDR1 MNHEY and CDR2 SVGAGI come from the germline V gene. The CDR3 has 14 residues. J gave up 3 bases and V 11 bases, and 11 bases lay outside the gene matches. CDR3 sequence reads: CAVGKMDRDYGYTF. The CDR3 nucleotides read TGTGCCGTGGGAAAGATGGACAGGGACTATGGCTACACCTTC.

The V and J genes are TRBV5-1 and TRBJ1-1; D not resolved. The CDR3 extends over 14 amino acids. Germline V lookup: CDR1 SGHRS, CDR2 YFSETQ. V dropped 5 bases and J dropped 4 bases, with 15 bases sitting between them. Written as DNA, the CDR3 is TGCGCCAGCAGTATCCAGGCATCGGCCACTGAAGCTTTCTTT. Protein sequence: CASSIQASATEAFF.

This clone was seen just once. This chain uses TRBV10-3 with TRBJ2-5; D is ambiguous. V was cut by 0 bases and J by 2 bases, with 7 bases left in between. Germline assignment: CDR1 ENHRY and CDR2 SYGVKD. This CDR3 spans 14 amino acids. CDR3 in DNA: TGTGCCATCAGTGAGTCGGGCAGGCAAGAGACCCAGTACTTC. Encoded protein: CAISESGRQETQYF.

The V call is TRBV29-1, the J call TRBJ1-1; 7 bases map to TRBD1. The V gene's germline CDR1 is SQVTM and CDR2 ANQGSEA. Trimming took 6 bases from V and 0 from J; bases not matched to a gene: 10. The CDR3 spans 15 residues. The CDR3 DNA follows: TGCAGCGTGACCGGGACAGTGAAATTGAACACTGAAGCTTTCTTT. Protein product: CSVTGTVKLNTEAFF.

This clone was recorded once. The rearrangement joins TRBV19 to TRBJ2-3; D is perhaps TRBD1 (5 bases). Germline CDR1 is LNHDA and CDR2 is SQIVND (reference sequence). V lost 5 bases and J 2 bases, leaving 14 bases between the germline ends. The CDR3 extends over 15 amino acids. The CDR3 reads CASSPGAATTDTQYF. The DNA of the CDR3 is TGTGCCAGTAGTCCTGGGGCAGCTACCACAGATACGCAGTATTTT.

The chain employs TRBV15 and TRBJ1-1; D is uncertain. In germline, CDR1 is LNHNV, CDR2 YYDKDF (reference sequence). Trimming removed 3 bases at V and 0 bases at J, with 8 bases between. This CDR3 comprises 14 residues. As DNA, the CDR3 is TGTGCCACCAGCAGGGGTTGGTTGAACACTGAAGCTTTCTTT. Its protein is CATSRGWLNTEAFF.

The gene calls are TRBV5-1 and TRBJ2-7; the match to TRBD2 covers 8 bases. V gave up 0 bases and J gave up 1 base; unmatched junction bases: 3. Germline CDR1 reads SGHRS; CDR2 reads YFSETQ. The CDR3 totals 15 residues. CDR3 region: CASSLVSSGSYEQYF. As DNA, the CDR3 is TGCGCCAGCAGCTTGGTGTCTAGCGGGTCCTACGAGCAGTACTTC.

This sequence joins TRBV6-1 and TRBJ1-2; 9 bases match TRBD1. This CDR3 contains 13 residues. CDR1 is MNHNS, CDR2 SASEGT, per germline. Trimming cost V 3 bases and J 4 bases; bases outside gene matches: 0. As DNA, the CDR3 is TGTGCCAGCAGTGAGGGACAGGGCTATGGCTACACCTTC. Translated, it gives CASSEGQGYGYTF.